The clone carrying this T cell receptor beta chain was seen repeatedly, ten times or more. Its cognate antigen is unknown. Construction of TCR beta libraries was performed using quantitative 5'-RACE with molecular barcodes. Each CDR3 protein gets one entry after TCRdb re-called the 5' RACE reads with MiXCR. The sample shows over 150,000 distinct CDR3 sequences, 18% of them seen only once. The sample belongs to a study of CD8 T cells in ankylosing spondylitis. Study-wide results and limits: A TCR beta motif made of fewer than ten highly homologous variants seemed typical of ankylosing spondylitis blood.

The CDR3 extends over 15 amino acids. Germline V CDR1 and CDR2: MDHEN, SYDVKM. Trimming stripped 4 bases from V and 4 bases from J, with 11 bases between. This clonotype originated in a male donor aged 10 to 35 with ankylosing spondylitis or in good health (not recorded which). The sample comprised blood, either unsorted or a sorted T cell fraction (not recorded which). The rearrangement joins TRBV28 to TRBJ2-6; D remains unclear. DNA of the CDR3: TGTGCCAGCAGTTACGTTAATTCCGGGGCCAACGTCCTGACTTTC. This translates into CASSYVNSGANVLTF.